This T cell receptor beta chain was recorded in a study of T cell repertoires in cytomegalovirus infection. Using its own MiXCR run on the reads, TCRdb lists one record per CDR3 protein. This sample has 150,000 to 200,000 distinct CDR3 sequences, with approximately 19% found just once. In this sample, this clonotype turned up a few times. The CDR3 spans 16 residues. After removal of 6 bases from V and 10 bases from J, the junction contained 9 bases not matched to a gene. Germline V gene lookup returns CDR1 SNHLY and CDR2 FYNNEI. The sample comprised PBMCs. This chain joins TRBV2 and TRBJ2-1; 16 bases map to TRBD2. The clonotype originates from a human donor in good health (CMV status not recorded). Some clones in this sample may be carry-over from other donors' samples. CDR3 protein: CASRAGTSGRAGEQFF. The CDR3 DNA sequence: TGTGCCAGCAGGGCCGGGACTAGCGGGAGGGCCGGGGAGCAGTTCTTC.